This TCR beta chain came from a study of neurological immune-mediated disorders. Trimming shortened V by 1 base and J by 0 bases, and 13 bases separated the two germline ends. Germline V gives CDR1 DFQATT, CDR2 SNEGSKA (reference sequence). CDR3 length: 17 residues. General study points: CDR3 amino acid sequences of expanded clones were not shared across subjects, a result suggesting private repertoires in all groups.

The cDNA was produced through 5'RACE with 10-nucleotide random UMIs. In TCRdb, the 5' RACE reads were re-called with MiXCR into one record per CDR3 protein. The table includes tens of thousands of distinct CDR3 sequences, roughly 14% detected once. This clonotype was picked up many times. Its antigen is not known. The specimen sequenced was PBMCs. This receptor was identified in a woman aged 50 to 60 in good health. The rearrangement joins TRBV20-1 to TRBJ2-6; D is uncertain. CDR3: CSARGVGFSSGANVLTF. For the CDR3, the DNA is TGCAGTGCTAGAGGGGTAGGGTTCAGCTCTGGGGCCAACGTCCTGACTTTC.